The table lists the clone carrying this T cell receptor beta chain with a few counts. The V gene's germline CDR1 is LNHDA and CDR2 SQIVND (reference sequence). Trimming at V came to 7 bases and at J to 4 bases, leaving 6 bases not matched to a gene. CDR3 size: 14 residues. Seattle's enrolled individuals joined amid active infection and were then monitored longitudinally. Original processing methods: Reference gene primer amplification gave nucleated cell count estimates. The assay was immunoSEQ multiplex PCR, and TCRdb's table has in-frame clones only and misses some. V and J calls and clone size come straight from that table; D and trimming were deduced from the DNA. The sample yields 200,000 or so clones, roughly 81% seen once. This sample is drawn from a study of blood T cell repertoires in COVID-19.

The clonotype originates from a woman older than 75 with COVID-19, enrolled during active disease. Sequenced material: peripheral blood. The gene calls are TRBV19 and TRBJ1-5; 8 nucleotides agree with TRBD1. CDR3 in DNA: TGTGCCAGTAATCAACAGGGGGGAAATCAGCCCCAGCATTTT. Its translation is CASNQQGGNQPQHF.